This entry lists 19 T cell receptor beta chains sequenced from one sample in a study of human T cells and chemical hapten exposure. Indicated time point: patch test 1, 2 weeks after DPC sensitization. Treatment indicated: therapeutic diphenylcyclopropenone sensitization with weekly scalp DPC. TCRdb independently ran MiXCR on the RACE reads; one entry per CDR3 protein. The repertoire includes around 380,000 distinct CDR3 sequences, about 4.8% of them detected once, and approximately 2.3% sits in the top ten. This specimen consisted of whole blood, obtained in connection with sensitization to the hapten diphenylcyclopropenone (DPC). The receptors come from a woman aged 50 to 60 with alopecia areata. Some clones in this sample may be carry-over from other donors' samples.

There are many counts of this clonotype. This CDR3 reads CASNLAGLTGELFF. The CDR3 coding sequence is TGTGCCAGCAACCTCGCAGGTCTCACCGGGGAGCTGTTTTTT. The rearrangement links TRBV7-6 to TRBJ2-2; no clear D gene. Germline V gene sequence: CDR1 SGHVS, CDR2 FNYEAQ. The V and J ends lost 7 bases and 4 bases respectively, with 13 bases between them. The CDR3 runs 14 residues.

This clonotype was seen more than once but under ten times. The chain combines TRBV7-8 with TRBJ1-2; perhaps TRBD1 as D (6 bases). CDR1 is SGHVS, CDR2 FQNEAQ, per germline. V lost 0 bases and J 4 bases, leaving 9 bases between the germline ends. CDR3 length: 14 amino acids. This CDR3 reads CASSLATGLYGYTF. The CDR3 nucleotides read TGTGCCAGCAGCTTAGCGACAGGCCTCTATGGCTACACCTTC.

This rearrangement joins TRBV14 to TRBJ2-7; D might be TRBD2 (6 bases). Trimming took off 1 base at V and 3 bases at J, with 13 bases between the two ends. The CDR3 extends over 15 amino acids. The germline V gene encodes CDR1 SGHDN and CDR2 FVKESK. Here the CDR3 reads CASSQGLAILYEQYF. As DNA, the CDR3 is TGTGCCAGCAGCCAAGGTCTAGCGATCCTCTACGAGCAGTACTTC.

This clonotype has ten or more counts. The junction departs from the called germline gene at one end, perhaps through a read error. The chain carries TRBV2 and TRBJ2-1; D is perhaps TRBD2 (5 bases). The CDR3 is 15 residues long. Germline-derived CDR1 and CDR2 are SNHLY and FYNNEI. The CDR3 DNA sequence: TGTGCCAGCAGGGAAGGTAGAGGGCCCTACAATGAGCAGTTCTTC. The encoded protein is CASREGRGPYNEQFF. Combining the CDR3 with reference TRBV2 and TRBJ2-1 gives the whole variable domain EPEVTQTPSHQVTQMGQEVILRCVPISNHLYFYWYRQILGQKVEFLVSFYNNEISEKSEIFDDQFSVERPDGSNFTLKIRSTKLEDSAMYFCASREGRGPYNEQFFGPGTRLTVL.

The CDR3 loop is CASSANRGRSGEQYF. The CDR3, as DNA: TGTGCCAGCTCAGCCAACAGGGGGCGGTCGGGAGAGCAGTACTTC. The V and J genes are TRBV18 and TRBJ2-7; 9 nucleotides align to TRBD1. The CDR3 length is 15 residues. Germline V CDR1 and CDR2: KGHSH, LQKENI. The V segment lost 5 bases and the J segment 7 bases; nucleotides outside the gene matches: 12.

The V and J genes are TRBV4-2 and TRBJ2-7; perhaps D is TRBD1 or TRBD2 (5 bases each). In germline, CDR1 is LGHNA, CDR2 YNFKEQ. The CDR3 consists of 14 residues. Trimming left V 1 base short and J 6 bases short, with 13 bases between. The CDR3 is CASSQGPDGAEQYF. CDR3 coding DNA: TGTGCCAGCAGCCAAGGCCCGGACGGGGCCGAGCAGTACTTC.

At least ten counts were recorded for this clonotype. This chain uses TRBV20-1 with TRBJ1-5; 7 positions agree with TRBD1. J was trimmed by 3 bases and V by 3 bases; bases with no gene match: 8. There are 15 residues in the CDR3. CDR1 and CDR2 (germline): DFQATT, SNEGSKA (reference sequence). CDR3 amino acids: CSARAQGGNNQPQHF. Here the CDR3 DNA reads TGCAGTGCTAGGGCCCAAGGGGGCAACAATCAGCCCCAGCATTTT.

The chain joins TRBV10-3 to TRBJ2-3; TRBD1 might be the D (7 bases). The CDR3 loop spans 16 amino acids. Trimming took 0 bases from V and 4 from J, leaving 14 bases between them. Germline values: CDR1 ENHRY, CDR2 SYGVKD. CDR3 DNA sequence: TGTGCCATCAGTGAGTCGCCAGGGGGGCCGGCAGATACGCAGTATTTT. It codes for CAISESPGGPADTQYF.

This clonotype has at least ten counts. This chain uses TRBV2 with TRBJ2-6; 9 bases match TRBD1. The V gene end was trimmed by 3 bases and the J gene end by 9 bases; junction bases not matched to a gene: 6. The germline CDR1 and CDR2 sequences are SNHLY and FYNNEI. The CDR3 has 15 amino acids. The CDR3 region has the DNA TGTGCCAGCAGTGAGGAGGGACAGGGCTTCAACGTCCTGACTTTC. The encoded protein is CASSEEGQGFNVLTF. Supplemented by reference TRBV2 and TRBJ2-6, the full variable domain reads EPEVTQTPSHQVTQMGQEVILRCVPISNHLYFYWYRQILGQKVEFLVSFYNNEISEKSEIFDDQFSVERPDGSNFTLKIRSTKLEDSAMYFCASSEEGQGFNVLTFGAGSRLTVL.

This clonotype came up many times. The chain joins TRBV5-5 to TRBJ1-2; 7 bases are a match to TRBD1. V lost 3 bases and J lost 1; bases outside the gene matches: 9. This CDR3 is built from 16 residues. Germline-derived CDR1 and CDR2 are SGHKS and YYEKEE (reference sequence). In DNA, the CDR3 is TGTGCCAGCAGCTCCCGACAGGGCACCGTTAACTATGGCTACACCTTC. Protein product: CASSSRQGTVNYGYTF.

This clonotype was picked up many times. The DNA for the CDR3 is TGCAGTGCCCAGGACGGCTCAATGAACACTGAAGCTTTCTTT. Translating it yields CSAQDGSMNTEAFF. The gene calls are TRBV20-1 and TRBJ1-1; D uncertain. V shed 6 bases and J shed 0 bases, with 14 bases lying between them. The CDR3 totals 14 residues. Germline assignment: CDR1 DFQATT and CDR2 SNEGSKA (reference sequence).

This clonotype was recorded at least ten times. The rearrangement links TRBV28 to TRBJ1-1, with TRBD1 identical over 7 bases. Germline CDR1 reads MDHEN; CDR2 reads SYDVKM. The CDR3 is made up of 13 amino acids. V trimming: 6 bases; J trimming: 6 bases; junction bases outside the gene matches: 7. In nucleotides, the CDR3 is TGTGCCAGCAGGCGAGACAGGGCCTCTGAAGCTTTCTTT. It is translated as CASRRDRASEAFF.

V and J are TRBV5-6 and TRBJ2-1; tentatively, D is TRBD2 (6 bases). This CDR3 region has 14 residues. Trimming took 4 bases from V and 6 from J, leaving 14 bases between them. Germline lookup yields CDR1 SGHDT and CDR2 YYEEEE. The CDR3 sequence is CASSPGLGFNEQFF. CDR3 in DNA: TGTGCCAGCAGCCCGGGACTTGGCTTCAATGAGCAGTTCTTC.

The chain is built from TRBV5-1 and TRBJ2-7; 9 bases are shared with TRBD1. Germline V gives CDR1 SGHRS, CDR2 YFSETQ. The CDR3 extends over 17 amino acids. The junction had 15 bases not matched to a gene; V was cut back by 4 bases and J by 4 bases. The CDR3 sequence: CASSLLIPGQGRYEQYF. CDR3 DNA: TGCGCCAGCAGCCTACTTATTCCGGGACAGGGCAGATACGAGCAGTACTTC.

This clonotype was observed at least ten times. V and J are TRBV20-1 and TRBJ1-5; unclear D gene. The germline gives CDR1 DFQATT, CDR2 SNEGSKA (reference sequence). Trimming removed 0 bases from V and 4 bases from J, with 10 bases in between. This CDR3 contains 14 residues. In nucleotides, the CDR3 is TGCAGTGCTAGAGATTGGGCGGGAAATCAGCCCCAGCATTTT. Encoded protein: CSARDWAGNQPQHF.

This clonotype was counted ten times or more. V and J are TRBV20-1 and TRBJ2-2, with D perhaps matching TRBD2 (5 bases). CDR1 is DFQATT, CDR2 SNEGSKA, per germline (reference sequence). The CDR3 extends over 14 amino acids. V gave up 1 base and J gave up 5 bases, with 11 bases separating them. In nucleotides, the CDR3 is TGCAGTGCTAGAGGTCTAGCTGGGACCGGGGAGCTGTTTTTT. Protein sequence: CSARGLAGTGELFF.

The sample holds many counts of this clonotype. This rearrangement joins TRBV6-5 to TRBJ1-3; D might be TRBD1 (5 bases). The V end lost 5 bases, the J end lost 0 bases, and 17 bases lay between the germline ends. This CDR3 has 17 residues. CDR1 and CDR2 from the germline V gene are MNHEY and SVGAGI. The CDR3 protein is CASSGRGRGNSGNTIYF. CDR3 nucleotide sequence: TGTGCCAGCAGTGGGAGGGGTCGGGGGAACTCTGGAAACACCATATATTTT.

A remark on this clonotype: One base away lies a much larger clone, so this may be a sequencing read error. This rearrangement joins TRBV5-1 to TRBJ2-5; 8 nucleotides align to TRBD1. The CDR3 is 14 residues long. The V and J ends lost 4 bases and 6 bases, in that order; junction bases with no gene match: 8. Germline V lookup: CDR1 SGHRS, CDR2 YFSETQ. CDR3 amino acids: CASSPDRVEQTQYF. The CDR3 nucleotides are TGCGCCAGCAGCCCGGACAGGGTGGAGCAGACCCAGTACTTC.

Only a few counts were recorded for this clonotype. This chain uses TRBV7-2 with TRBJ2-3; the D is unclear. V was shortened by 2 bases and J by 6 bases, with 12 bases between the two germline ends. The V gene's germline CDR1 is SGHTA and CDR2 FQGNSA. The CDR3 has 14 amino acids. Here the CDR3 reads CASSLRPLWDTQYF. The CDR3 region has the DNA TGTGCCAGCAGCTTAAGGCCTCTCTGGGATACGCAGTATTTT.